Sequencing of this T cell receptor (beta chain) was carried out in a study of cytomegalovirus exposure and HLA in healthy donors. About this clone itself: Its matching antigen is unknown.

Clones were sequenced by immunoSEQ multiplex PCR, and TCRdb holds only the in-frame ones, with some missing. The table records 220,000 or so clones, around 80% of them present only once. Findings and caveats of the study: Cytomegalovirus status was reportedly diagnosed by the classifier with high specificity and sensitivity. Researchers reported that three CMV-associated chains were confirmed in vitro as CMV antigen-specific. According to a subsequent analysis, TCR clusters from the first cohort were inclined to appear together in the 120 validation repertoires.

The CDR3 extends over 16 amino acids. Germline CDR1 and CDR2: MDHEN and SYDVKM. V lost 4 bases and J lost 8, with 23 bases in between. The chain couples TRBV28 to TRBJ1-1; D unresolved. The receptor was isolated from a woman in her thirties in good health and CMV-seropositive. Sequenced material: PBMCs. DNA for the CDR3: TGTGCCAGCAGTTCCGTCCCCCAGGTAATAACGACAGAAGCTTTCTTT. Protein sequence: CASSSVPQVITTEAFF.